This T cell receptor (beta chain) was found in a study of T cell changes during pregnancy in multiple sclerosis. Clones were sequenced by immunoSEQ multiplex PCR, and TCRdb holds only the in-frame ones, with some missing. The profile covers about 44,000 clones, with 88% appearing a single time and roughly 5.5% taken by the ten largest. The sequence was obtained from a female donor in good health, enrolled as a control in a pregnancy study. The sequencing used CD8+ T cells from peripheral blood mononuclear cells, collected after pregnancy.

CDR3 protein: CASSIGQTSQPQHF. CDR3 sequence (DNA): TGTGCCAGCAGCATAGGACAGACGAGCCAGCCCCAGCATTTT. The chain joins TRBV7-9 to TRBJ1-5, with D maybe TRBD1 (6 bases). The V end was cut by 5 bases, the J end by 7 bases, with 15 bases between. CDR1 and CDR2 from the germline V gene are SEHNR and FQNEAQ (reference sequence). The CDR3 is made up of 14 amino acids.